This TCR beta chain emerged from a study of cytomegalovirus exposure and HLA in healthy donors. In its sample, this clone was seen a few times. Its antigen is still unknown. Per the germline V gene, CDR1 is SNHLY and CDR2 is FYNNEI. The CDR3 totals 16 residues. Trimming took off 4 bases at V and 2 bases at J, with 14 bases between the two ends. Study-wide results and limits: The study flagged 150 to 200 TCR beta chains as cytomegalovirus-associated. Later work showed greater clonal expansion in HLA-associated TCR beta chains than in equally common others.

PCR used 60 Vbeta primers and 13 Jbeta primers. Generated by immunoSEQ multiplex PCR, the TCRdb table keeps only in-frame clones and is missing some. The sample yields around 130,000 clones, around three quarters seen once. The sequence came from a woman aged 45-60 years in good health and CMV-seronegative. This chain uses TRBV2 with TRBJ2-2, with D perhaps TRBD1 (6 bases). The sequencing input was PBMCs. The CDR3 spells CASSVFRDKNTGELFF. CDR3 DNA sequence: TGTGCCAGCAGTGTTTTCCGGGACAAAAACACCGGGGAGCTGTTTTTT.